This T cell receptor beta chain originates from a study of blood T cell repertoires in COVID-19. This table comes from immunoSEQ multiplex PCR, and its TCRdb copy is limited to in-frame clones, with some not included. Among 300,000 to 400,000 clones, roughly nine tenths were seen once, and the ten largest hold 2.6%. Trimming took 7 bases from V and 9 from J, leaving 14 bases between them. The CDR3 has 12 amino acids. Germline loops: CDR1 KGHSH, CDR2 LQKENI. V gene TRBV18 combines with J gene TRBJ2-3; TRBD1 is a possible D gene (5 bases). The clonotype was recovered from a man in his fifties or sixties who had recovered from COVID-19. The sample taken for sequencing was PBMCs or T cells enriched from blood (not recorded which). CDR3 sequence (DNA): TGTGCCAGCTGCCTCCCCGCAGGGACGCAGTATTTT. Translating gives CASCLPAGTQYF.